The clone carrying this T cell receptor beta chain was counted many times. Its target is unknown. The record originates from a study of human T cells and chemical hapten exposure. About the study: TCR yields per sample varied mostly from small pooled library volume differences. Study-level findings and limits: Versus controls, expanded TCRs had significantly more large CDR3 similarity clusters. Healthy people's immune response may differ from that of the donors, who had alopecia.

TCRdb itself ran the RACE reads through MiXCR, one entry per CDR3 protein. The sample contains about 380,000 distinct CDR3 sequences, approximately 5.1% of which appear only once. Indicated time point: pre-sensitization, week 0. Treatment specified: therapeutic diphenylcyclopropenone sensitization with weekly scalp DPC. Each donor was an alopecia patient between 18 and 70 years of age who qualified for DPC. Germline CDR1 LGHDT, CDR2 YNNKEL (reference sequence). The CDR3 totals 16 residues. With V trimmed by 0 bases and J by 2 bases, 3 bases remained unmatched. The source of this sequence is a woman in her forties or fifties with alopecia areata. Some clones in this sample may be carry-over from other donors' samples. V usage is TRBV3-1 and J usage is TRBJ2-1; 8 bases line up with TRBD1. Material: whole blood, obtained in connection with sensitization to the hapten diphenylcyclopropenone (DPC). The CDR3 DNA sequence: TGTGCCAGCAGCCAAGAGCAGGGGGCGGCCTACAATGAGCAGTTCTTC. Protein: CASSQEQGAAYNEQFF.